This entry lists 15 T cell receptor beta chains sequenced from one sample in a study of CD8 T cells in ankylosing spondylitis. TCRdb processed the 5' RACE reads anew with MiXCR; each CDR3 protein has one entry. The data contain 250,000 to 350,000 distinct CDR3 sequences, more than 20% of them singletons. Sample: blood, either unsorted or a sorted T cell fraction (not recorded which). The source is a female donor with ankylosing spondylitis or in good health (not recorded which).

This chain uses TRBV25-1 with TRBJ2-7, with TRBD1 matching over 11 bases. V was pared by 5 bases and J by 9 bases, with 12 bases of the junction left unmatched. Germline CDR1 is MGHDK and CDR2 is SYGVNS. CDR3 length equals 15 residues. The CDR3 protein is CASSPTGTGGRGQYF. CDR3 DNA: TGTGCCAGCAGTCCGACCGGGACAGGGGGAAGGGGGCAGTACTTC.

In this sample, this clonotype turned up a few times. J is TRBJ2-7 and V is TRBV7-2; 9 bases line up with TRBD2. This CDR3 is 15 amino acids long. CDR1 SGHTA and CDR2 FQGNSA come from the germline V gene. The ends lost 1 base at V and 4 bases at J; junction bases unmatched: 5. This CDR3 reads CASSLVNSGGYEQYF. CDR3 in DNA: TGTGCCAGCAGCTTAGTTAATAGCGGGGGATACGAGCAGTACTTC.

There are a few counts of this clonotype. V is TRBV20-1 and J is TRBJ2-5; 7 nucleotides agree with TRBD2. Germline CDR1 DFQATT, CDR2 SNEGSKA (reference sequence). This CDR3 spans 11 amino acids. The CDR3: CSGGIQETQYF. CDR3 bases: TGCAGCGGGGGGATTCAAGAGACCCAGTACTTC.

This clonotype was recorded a few times. This chain joins TRBV20-1 and TRBJ1-2, with no clear D. Germline CDR1 is DFQATT and CDR2 is SNEGSKA (reference sequence). V was shortened by 5 bases and J by 10 bases, with 17 bases between the two germline ends. The CDR3 is 12 residues long. CDR3 loop: CSAEITNGDYTF. The DNA for the CDR3 is TGCAGTGCTGAAATCACCAATGGAGACTACACCTTC.

This clonotype has only a few counts. This chain joins TRBV5-1 and TRBJ1-2; D is perhaps TRBD1 (5 bases). From germline, CDR1 is SGHRS and CDR2 YFSETQ. Trimming cost V 1 base and J 4 bases, with 17 bases left between them. The CDR3 runs to 16 residues. The CDR3 loop reads CASSLSGGRTFYGYTF. CDR3 nucleotide sequence: TGCGCCAGCAGCTTGTCTGGGGGAAGGACCTTCTATGGCTACACCTTC.

This clonotype was detected a few times. The rearrangement uses TRBV20-1 and TRBJ2-1, with TRBD2 matching over 9 bases. Looked up from germline, CDR1 is DFQATT and CDR2 is SNEGSKA (reference sequence). V trimming: 7 bases; J trimming: 8 bases; junction bases outside the gene matches: 18. This CDR3 comprises 16 residues. The CDR3 sequence is CSVAGGRAGVYDEQFF. CDR3 bases: TGCAGTGTAGCGGGCGGGAGGGCCGGAGTATACGATGAGCAGTTCTTC.

The J gene is TRBJ2-1, the V gene TRBV7-8, with 14 bases fitting TRBD2. CDR1 and CDR2 from the germline V gene are SGHVS and FQNEAQ. The CDR3 totals 17 residues. J lost 6 bases, V lost 3 bases, and 7 bases had no gene match. CDR3 residues: CASSFLVGTSGSNEQFF. The DNA for the CDR3 is TGTGCCAGCAGCTTCCTAGTTGGGACTAGCGGGAGCAATGAGCAGTTCTTC. The full variable domain, its missing parts supplied by reference TRBV7-8 and TRBJ2-1, is GAGVSQSPRYKVAKRGQDVALRCDPISGHVSLFWYQQALGQGPEFLTYFQNEAQLDKSGLPSDRFFAERPEGSVSTLKIQRTQQEDSAVYLCASSFLVGTSGSNEQFFGPGTRLTVL.

This clonotype has only a few counts. The chain has TRBV25-1 and TRBJ1-1, with a tentative D call TRBD1 (6 bases). The germline V gene has CDR1 MGHDK and CDR2 SYGVNS. Deletions cut 4 bases from V and 1 base from J, with 7 bases between. The CDR3 is made up of 13 amino acids. The CDR3 spells CASSATGNTEAFF. As DNA, the CDR3 is TGTGCCAGCAGTGCGACAGGGAACACTGAAGCTTTCTTT. Based on the CDR3 plus reference TRBV25-1 and TRBJ1-1, the full variable domain is EADIYQTPRYLVIGTGKKITLECSQTMGHDKMYWYQQDPGMELHLIHYSYGVNSTEKGDLSSESTVSRIRTEHFPLTLESARPSHTSQYLCASSATGNTEAFFGQGTRLTVV.

This clonotype was counted only a few times. This chain links TRBV20-1 with TRBJ2-7; a weak D match, TRBD1 (5 bases). Germline values: CDR1 DFQATT, CDR2 SNEGSKA (reference sequence). The V end was cut by 6 bases, the J end by 1 base, with 16 bases between. This CDR3 is 14 amino acids long. The CDR3 nucleotides are TGCAGTGCCACACCTTTGACAGTTTCCTACGAGCAGTACTTC. Translating it yields CSATPLTVSYEQYF.

This sequence joins TRBV12-5 and TRBJ1-2, with a possible D match to TRBD1 (6 bases). This CDR3 spans 14 amino acids. CDR1 LGHNT and CDR2 FRNRAP come from the germline V gene. The V end lost 6 bases, the J end lost 2 bases, and 13 bases lay between the germline ends. CDR3 DNA: TGTGCTAGTGGCCCTCCTGACAGGAACTATGGCTACACCTTC. This sequence encodes CASGPPDRNYGYTF.

The V gene is TRBV7-8, the J gene TRBJ2-7, with D perhaps TRBD1 (5 bases). Germline CDR1 and CDR2: SGHVS and FQNEAQ. Trimming pared 8 bases from V and 3 bases from J, leaving 14 bases between. The CDR3 loop spans 13 amino acids. The CDR3: CASCRRVDYEQYF. CDR3 coding DNA: TGTGCCAGCTGCCGCAGGGTTGACTACGAGCAGTACTTC.

This clonotype was seen only a few times. The rearrangement uses TRBV20-1 and TRBJ2-3, with D possibly being TRBD1 or TRBD2 (5 bases each). This CDR3 contains 13 residues. The V gene's germline CDR1 is DFQATT and CDR2 SNEGSKA (reference sequence). Trimming took 5 bases from V and 1 from J, leaving 10 bases between them. DNA of the CDR3: TGCAGTGCTGGGGACCGGGGCACAGATACGCAGTATTTT. As protein: CSAGDRGTDTQYF.

This clonotype was observed at least ten times. The V gene is TRBV12-3 or TRBV12-4, the J gene TRBJ2-1; D unresolved. The CDR3 totals 13 residues. The V gene lost 5 bases and the J gene lost 8 bases, with 13 bases spanning the gap. The CDR3 here is CASSLRRADEQFF. CDR3 DNA: TGTGCCAGCAGTCTCCGTCGGGCGGATGAGCAGTTCTTC.

This clonotype was seen a handful of times. The CDR3 here is CSAREGSRGTEAFF. The CDR3 DNA sequence: TGCAGTGCTAGAGAGGGCAGCCGGGGGACTGAAGCTTTCTTT. The chain joins TRBV20-1 to TRBJ1-1; D possibly corresponds to TRBD1 (5 bases). Germline loops: CDR1 DFQATT, CDR2 SNEGSKA (reference sequence). CDR3 length equals 14 residues. V dropped 0 bases and J dropped 5 bases, with 13 bases sitting between them.

The chain recombines TRBV5-5 with TRBJ2-7; maybe TRBD2 (6 bases). V lost 0 bases, J lost 3 bases, and 13 bases lay in between. Per the germline V gene, CDR1 is SGHKS and CDR2 is YYEKEE (reference sequence). This CDR3 comprises 15 residues. DNA of the CDR3: TGTGCCAGCAGCTTGGCGTTAGCGGAGTACTACGAGCAGTACTTC. This encodes CASSLALAEYYEQYF.